These 5 T cell receptor beta chains were all obtained from the same sample, sequenced in a study of early T cells in non-severe SARS-CoV-2 infection. TCRdb processed the 5' RACE reads anew with MiXCR; each CDR3 protein has one entry. Altogether 20,000 to 25,000 distinct CDR3 sequences are present, approximately 5% being singletons, with the ten largest covering 16%. The sequencing input was whole blood. The receptors derive from an adult who was a healthcare worker with PCR-confirmed SARS-CoV-2 infection or an uninfected control (not recorded which).

This clonotype has at least ten counts. The J gene is TRBJ1-5, the V gene TRBV19; 7 nucleotides align to TRBD1. Germline lookup yields CDR1 LNHDA and CDR2 SQIVND (reference sequence). V trimming: 0 bases; J trimming: 7 bases; junction bases outside the gene matches: 9. This CDR3 has 16 amino acids. CDR3 amino acids: CASSIDSTGRRQPQHF. CDR3 coding DNA: TGTGCCAGTAGTATAGATTCGACAGGGAGGCGCCAGCCCCAGCATTTT.

The chain is built from TRBV6-5 and TRBJ2-5; tentatively, D is TRBD1 (6 bases). From germline, CDR1 is MNHEY and CDR2 SVGAGI. V lost 5 bases and J lost 2, with 12 bases in between. The CDR3 is 14 residues long. The chain's CDR3 is CASSEQGFQETQYF. The CDR3 bases are TGTGCCAGCAGTGAACAGGGTTTTCAAGAGACCCAGTACTTC.

This clonotype showed up many times. The chain is built from TRBV9 and TRBJ1-6; no clear D gene. CDR3 length: 14 residues. Germline assignment: CDR1 SGDLS and CDR2 YYNGEE. The ends were cut back, 4 bases at V and 1 base at J, with 6 bases in the middle. The CDR3 bases are TGTGCCAGCAGCCCCCAATCCTATAATTCACCCCTCCACTTT. It encodes CASSPQSYNSPLHF.

This clonotype appeared many times. The chain couples TRBV12-3 or TRBV12-4 to TRBJ2-3; the D is unclear. V dropped 6 bases and J dropped 10 bases, with 26 bases sitting between them. The CDR3 loop spans 16 amino acids. The CDR3 DNA is TGTGCCAGCAGCCTACTGGGCCACCCCCTCCAAGTTCCGCAGTATTTT. It is translated as CASSLLGHPLQVPQYF.

This clonotype is medium-sized within its sample. The V gene is TRBV12-3 or TRBV12-4, the J gene TRBJ2-3; no clear D gene. V was shortened by 6 bases and J by 0 bases, with 13 bases between the two germline ends. There are 15 residues in the CDR3. This CDR3 reads CASSPPLVSTDTQYF. DNA for the CDR3: TGTGCCAGCAGCCCCCCGTTGGTCAGCACAGATACGCAGTATTTT.